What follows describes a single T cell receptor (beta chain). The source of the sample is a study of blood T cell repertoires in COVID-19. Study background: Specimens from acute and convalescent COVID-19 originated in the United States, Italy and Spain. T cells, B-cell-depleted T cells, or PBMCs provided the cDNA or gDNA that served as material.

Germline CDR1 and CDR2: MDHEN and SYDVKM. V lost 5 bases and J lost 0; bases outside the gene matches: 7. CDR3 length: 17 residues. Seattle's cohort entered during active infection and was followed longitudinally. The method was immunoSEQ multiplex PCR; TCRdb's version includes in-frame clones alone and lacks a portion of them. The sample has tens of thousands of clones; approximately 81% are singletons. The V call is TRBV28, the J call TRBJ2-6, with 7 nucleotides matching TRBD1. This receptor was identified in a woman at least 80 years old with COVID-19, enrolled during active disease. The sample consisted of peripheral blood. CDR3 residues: CASSPTGLPSGANVLTF. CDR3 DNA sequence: TGTGCCAGCAGTCCGACAGGGCTACCCTCTGGGGCCAACGTCCTGACTTTC.